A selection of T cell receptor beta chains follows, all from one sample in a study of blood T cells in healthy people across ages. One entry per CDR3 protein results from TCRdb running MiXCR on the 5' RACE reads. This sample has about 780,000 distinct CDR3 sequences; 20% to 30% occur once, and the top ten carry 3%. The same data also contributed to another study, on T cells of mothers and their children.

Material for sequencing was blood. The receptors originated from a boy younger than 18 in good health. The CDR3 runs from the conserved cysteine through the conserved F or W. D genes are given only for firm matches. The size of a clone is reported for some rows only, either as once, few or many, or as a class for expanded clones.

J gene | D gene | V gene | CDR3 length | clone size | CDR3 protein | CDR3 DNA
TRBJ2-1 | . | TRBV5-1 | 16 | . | CASSPGWGASYNEQFF | TGCGCCAGCAGCCCCGGGTGGGGGGCTTCCTACAATGAGCAGTTCTTC
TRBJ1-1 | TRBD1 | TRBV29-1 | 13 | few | CSSRQGLGTEAFF | TGCAGCTCCCGACAGGGACTGGGCACTGAAGCTTTCTTT
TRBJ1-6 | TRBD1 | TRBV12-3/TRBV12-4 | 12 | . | CASVAGGGPLHF | TGTGCCAGCGTGGCAGGGGGCGGTCCCCTCCACTTT
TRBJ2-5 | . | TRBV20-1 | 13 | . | CSARESGKETQYF | TGCAGTGCTAGAGAGTCAGGGAAAGAGACCCAGTACTTC
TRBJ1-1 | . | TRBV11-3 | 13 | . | CASSLTRGVEAFF | TGTGCCAGCAGCTTAACCAGAGGAGTTGAAGCTTTCTTT
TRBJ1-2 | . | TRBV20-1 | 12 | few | CSARDQADGYTF | TGCAGTGCTAGAGATCAGGCGGATGGCTACACCTTC
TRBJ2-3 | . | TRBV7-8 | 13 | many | CASSLLRTDTQYF | TGTGCCAGCAGCCTTTTGCGAACAGATACGCAGTATTTT
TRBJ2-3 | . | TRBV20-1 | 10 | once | CSANEDTQYF | TGCAGTGCGAACGAGGATACGCAGTATTTT
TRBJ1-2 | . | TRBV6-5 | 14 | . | CASKSGGSNYGYTF | TGTGCCAGCAAATCCGGAGGATCTAACTATGGCTACACCTTC
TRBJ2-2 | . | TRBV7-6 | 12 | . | CASTPNGGELFF | TGTGCCAGCACCCCGAATGGCGGGGAGCTGTTTTTT
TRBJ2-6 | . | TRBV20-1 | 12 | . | CSGVSGANVLTF | TGCAGTGGGGTATCTGGGGCCAACGTCCTGACTTTC
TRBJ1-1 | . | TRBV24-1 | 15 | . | CATSGRDGAGAEAFF | TGTGCCACCAGTGGCCGGGACGGTGCTGGCGCTGAAGCTTTCTTT
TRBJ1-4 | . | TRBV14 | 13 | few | CASSRRRYKKLFF | TGTGCCAGCAGTCGACGACGATATAAAAAACTGTTTTTT
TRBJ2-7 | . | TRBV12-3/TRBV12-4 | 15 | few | CASTPGWTSGGEQYF | TGTGCCAGCACCCCAGGGTGGACGTCCGGTGGTGAGCAGTACTTC
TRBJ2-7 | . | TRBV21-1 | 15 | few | CASSKYYRVWNEQYF | TGTGCCAGCAGCAAGTACTACAGGGTGTGGAACGAGCAGTACTTC
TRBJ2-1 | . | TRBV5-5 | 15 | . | CASSFWGLIDNEQFF | TGTGCCAGCAGCTTCTGGGGGCTAATAGACAATGAGCAGTTCTTC
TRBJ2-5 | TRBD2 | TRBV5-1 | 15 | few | CASSWGTSGGGEQYF | TGCGCCAGCAGCTGGGGGACTAGCGGCGGAGGAGAGCAGTACTTC
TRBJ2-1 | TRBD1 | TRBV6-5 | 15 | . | CASSYAGTGYNEQFF | TGTGCCAGCAGTTACGCCGGGACAGGGTACAATGAGCAGTTCTTC
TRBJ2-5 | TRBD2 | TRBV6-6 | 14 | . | CASSPGTSDETQYF | TGTGCCAGCAGTCCCGGGACTAGTGATGAGACCCAGTACTTC
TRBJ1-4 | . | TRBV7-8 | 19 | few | CASSRLTWTGGAANEKLFF | TGTGCCAGCAGCCGATTAACTTGGACGGGGGGTGCAGCTAATGAAAAACTGTTTTTT
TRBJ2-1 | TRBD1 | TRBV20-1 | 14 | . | CSAMRQGPHNEQFF | TGCAGTGCTATGAGACAGGGCCCCCACAATGAGCAGTTCTTC
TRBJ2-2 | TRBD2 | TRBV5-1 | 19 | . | CASSQKWVIGTKNTGELFF | TGCGCCAGCAGCCAAAAATGGGTTATTGGGACTAAGAACACCGGGGAGCTGTTTTTT
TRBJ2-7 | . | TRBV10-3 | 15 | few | CAISEEEARLSEQYF | TGTGCCATCAGTGAGGAGGAGGCCAGACTCTCCGAGCAGTACTTC
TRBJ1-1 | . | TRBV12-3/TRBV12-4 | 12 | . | CASRRQNTEAFF | TGTGCCAGCAGGCGCCAGAACACTGAAGCTTTCTTT
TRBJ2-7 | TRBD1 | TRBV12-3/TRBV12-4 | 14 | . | CASSPMGQSYEQYF | TGTGCCAGCAGTCCCATGGGACAGAGCTACGAGCAGTACTTC
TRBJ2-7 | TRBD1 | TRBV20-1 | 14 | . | CSAYPGQGIHEQYF | TGCAGTGCTTACCCGGGACAGGGGATTCACGAGCAGTACTTC
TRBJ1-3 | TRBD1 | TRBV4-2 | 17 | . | CASSQEGGQVSGNTIYF | TGTGCCAGCAGCCAAGAAGGTGGACAGGTCTCTGGAAACACCATATATTTT
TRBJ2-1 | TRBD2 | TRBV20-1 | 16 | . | CSADLGSGGVYNEQFF | TGCAGTGCCGATCTAGGTAGCGGGGGGGTCTACAATGAGCAGTTCTTC
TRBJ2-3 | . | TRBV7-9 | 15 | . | CASSFVGLLAHLQYF | TGTGCCAGCAGCTTCGTGGGCCTACTAGCCCATTTGCAGTATTTT
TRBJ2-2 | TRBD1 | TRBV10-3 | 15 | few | CAISPDRGITGELFF | TGTGCCATCAGTCCGGACAGGGGGATCACCGGGGAGCTGTTTTTT
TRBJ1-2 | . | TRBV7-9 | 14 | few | CASSAPGRPGSYTF | TGTGCCAGCAGCGCCCCGGGACGGCCCGGGAGCTACACCTTC
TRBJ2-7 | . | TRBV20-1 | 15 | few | CSARAGPLRNYEQYF | TGCAGTGCTAGAGCCGGACCCCTCCGAAACTACGAGCAGTACTTC
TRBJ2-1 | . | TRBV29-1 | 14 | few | CSVDNRLLYNEQFF | TGCAGCGTTGATAACCGTCTGCTATACAATGAGCAGTTCTTC
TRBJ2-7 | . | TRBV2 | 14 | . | CASRGTGSSYEQYF | TGTGCCAGCAGAGGGACTGGGAGCTCCTACGAGCAGTACTTC
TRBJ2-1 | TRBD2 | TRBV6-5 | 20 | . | CASSSRTSGGPYASYNEQFF | TGTGCCAGCAGTTCCCGGACTAGCGGGGGGCCCTATGCCTCCTACAATGAGCAGTTCTTC
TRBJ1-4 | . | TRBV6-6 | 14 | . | CASRVTATNEKLFF | TGTGCCAGCAGGGTGACAGCAACTAATGAAAAACTGTTTTTT
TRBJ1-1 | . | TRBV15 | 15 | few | CATSRARGGHTEAFF | TGTGCCACCAGCAGAGCCAGAGGGGGTCACACTGAAGCTTTCTTT
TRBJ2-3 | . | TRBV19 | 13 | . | CASSIEEGDTQYF | TGTGCCAGTAGTATTGAGGAGGGAGATACGCAGTATTTT
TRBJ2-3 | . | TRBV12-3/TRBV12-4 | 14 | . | CASSKAGTTDTQYF | TGTGCCAGCAGTAAGGCGGGGACAACAGATACGCAGTATTTT
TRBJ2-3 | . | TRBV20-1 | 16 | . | CSARFPTANPPDTQYF | TGCAGTGCCAGATTTCCGACAGCCAACCCTCCAGATACGCAGTATTTT
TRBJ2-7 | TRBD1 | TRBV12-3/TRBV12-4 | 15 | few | CASSPRDRPYYEQYF | TGTGCCAGCAGCCCCCGGGACAGGCCGTACTACGAGCAGTACTTC
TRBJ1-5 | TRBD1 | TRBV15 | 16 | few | CATSRELTGVDQPQHF | TGTGCCACCAGCAGAGAGCTAACAGGGGTGGATCAGCCCCAGCATTTT
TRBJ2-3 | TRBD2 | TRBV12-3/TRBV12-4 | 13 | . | CASSDPGGDTQYF | TGTGCCAGCAGTGACCCGGGGGGAGATACGCAGTATTTT
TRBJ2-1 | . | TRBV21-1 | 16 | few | CASSKAGTATYNEQFF | TGTGCCAGCAGCAAAGCCGGGACAGCGACCTACAATGAGCAGTTCTTC
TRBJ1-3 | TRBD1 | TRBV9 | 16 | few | CASSGHDRGLGNTIYF | TGTGCCAGCAGCGGACACGACAGGGGGCTTGGAAACACCATATATTTT
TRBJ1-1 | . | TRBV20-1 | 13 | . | CSDTREVNTEAFF | TGCAGTGACACACGGGAGGTGAACACTGAAGCTTTCTTT
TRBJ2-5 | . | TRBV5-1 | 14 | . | CASSLVGSRETQYF | TGCGCCAGCAGCTTGGTGGGCTCCAGAGAGACCCAGTACTTC
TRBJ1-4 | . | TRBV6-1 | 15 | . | CASSEMGSHPEKLFF | TGTGCCAGCAGTGAAATGGGGTCCCACCCTGAAAAACTGTTTTTT
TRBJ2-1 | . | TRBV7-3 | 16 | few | CASTDSLEGSYNEQFF | TGTGCCAGCACGGACAGCTTAGAGGGCTCCTACAATGAGCAGTTCTTC
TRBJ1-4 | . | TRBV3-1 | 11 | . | CASSQYRRLFF | TGTGCCAGCAGCCAATACAGACGACTGTTTTTT
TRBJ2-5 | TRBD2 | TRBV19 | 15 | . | CASSPSHSGEETQYF | TGTGCCAGTAGTCCTTCCCATAGCGGGGAAGAGACCCAGTACTTC
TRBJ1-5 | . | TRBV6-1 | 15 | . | CASGTARRSNQPQHF | TGTGCCAGCGGGACTGCCCGGAGGAGCAATCAGCCCCAGCATTTT
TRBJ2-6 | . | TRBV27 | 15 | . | CASSLSPPGANVLTF | TGTGCCAGCAGTTTAAGTCCCCCTGGGGCCAACGTCCTGACTTTC
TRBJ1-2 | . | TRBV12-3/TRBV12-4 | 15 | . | CASSFGEGRPGGYTF | TGTGCCAGCAGTTTCGGGGAGGGCAGGCCTGGCGGCTACACCTTC
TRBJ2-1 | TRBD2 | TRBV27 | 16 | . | CAISPTSGGLYNEKFF | TGTGCCATCTCTCCGACTAGCGGGGGCCTCTACAATGAGAAGTTCTTC